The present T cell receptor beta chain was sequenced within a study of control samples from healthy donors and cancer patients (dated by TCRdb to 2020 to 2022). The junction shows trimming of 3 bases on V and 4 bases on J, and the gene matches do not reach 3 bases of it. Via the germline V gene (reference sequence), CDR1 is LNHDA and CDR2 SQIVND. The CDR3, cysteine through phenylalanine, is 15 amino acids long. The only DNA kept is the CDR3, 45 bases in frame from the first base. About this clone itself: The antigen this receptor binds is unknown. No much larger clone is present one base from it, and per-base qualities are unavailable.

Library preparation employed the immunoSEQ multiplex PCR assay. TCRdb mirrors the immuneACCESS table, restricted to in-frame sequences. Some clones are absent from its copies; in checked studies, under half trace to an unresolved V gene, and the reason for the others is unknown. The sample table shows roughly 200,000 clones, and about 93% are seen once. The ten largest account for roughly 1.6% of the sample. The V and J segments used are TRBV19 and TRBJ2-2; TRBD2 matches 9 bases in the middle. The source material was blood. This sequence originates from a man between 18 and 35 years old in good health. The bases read TGTGCCAGTAGTATGAGCGGGGGGACCACCGGGGAGCTGTTTTTT. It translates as CASSMSGGTTGELFF.